The clone carrying this T cell receptor (beta chain) has a count of ten or more. The antigen is unknown. The data were obtained in a study of read filtering for tumor transcriptome and immune sequencing. On the study more broadly: Patients were 17 male and some 15 female, mean age around 70 years, range about 45 to 85. Roughly 8 patients were R-ISS I, 16 were R-ISS II, roughly seven were R-ISS III.

From roughly 400 ng of RNA, a library with molecular barcoded alpha/delta and beta/gamma adaptors was made. MiXCR was run by TCRdb on the reads, yielding one entry per CDR3 protein. The table has some 19,000 distinct CDR3 sequences, 22% seen once. Study results and caveats: In IR-seq, single-read clonotypes were around 85% of clonotypes but around 4% of reads. This fraction held mixed bone marrow immune cells after CD138-negative sorting.

The germline gives CDR1 SQVTM, CDR2 ANQGSEA. The CDR3 runs to 13 residues. The V end lost 3 bases, the J end lost 4 bases, and 10 bases lay between the germline ends. Sequencing was carried out using a population of CD138-negative cells sorted from bone marrow. The TCR originated in a donor at least 40 years old with multiple myeloma. The chain links TRBV29-1 to TRBJ1-5; TRBD1 might be the D (5 bases). CDR3 DNA: TGCAGCGTTGACCTGGGACCGAATCAGCCCCAGCATTTT. This sequence encodes CSVDLGPNQPQHF.